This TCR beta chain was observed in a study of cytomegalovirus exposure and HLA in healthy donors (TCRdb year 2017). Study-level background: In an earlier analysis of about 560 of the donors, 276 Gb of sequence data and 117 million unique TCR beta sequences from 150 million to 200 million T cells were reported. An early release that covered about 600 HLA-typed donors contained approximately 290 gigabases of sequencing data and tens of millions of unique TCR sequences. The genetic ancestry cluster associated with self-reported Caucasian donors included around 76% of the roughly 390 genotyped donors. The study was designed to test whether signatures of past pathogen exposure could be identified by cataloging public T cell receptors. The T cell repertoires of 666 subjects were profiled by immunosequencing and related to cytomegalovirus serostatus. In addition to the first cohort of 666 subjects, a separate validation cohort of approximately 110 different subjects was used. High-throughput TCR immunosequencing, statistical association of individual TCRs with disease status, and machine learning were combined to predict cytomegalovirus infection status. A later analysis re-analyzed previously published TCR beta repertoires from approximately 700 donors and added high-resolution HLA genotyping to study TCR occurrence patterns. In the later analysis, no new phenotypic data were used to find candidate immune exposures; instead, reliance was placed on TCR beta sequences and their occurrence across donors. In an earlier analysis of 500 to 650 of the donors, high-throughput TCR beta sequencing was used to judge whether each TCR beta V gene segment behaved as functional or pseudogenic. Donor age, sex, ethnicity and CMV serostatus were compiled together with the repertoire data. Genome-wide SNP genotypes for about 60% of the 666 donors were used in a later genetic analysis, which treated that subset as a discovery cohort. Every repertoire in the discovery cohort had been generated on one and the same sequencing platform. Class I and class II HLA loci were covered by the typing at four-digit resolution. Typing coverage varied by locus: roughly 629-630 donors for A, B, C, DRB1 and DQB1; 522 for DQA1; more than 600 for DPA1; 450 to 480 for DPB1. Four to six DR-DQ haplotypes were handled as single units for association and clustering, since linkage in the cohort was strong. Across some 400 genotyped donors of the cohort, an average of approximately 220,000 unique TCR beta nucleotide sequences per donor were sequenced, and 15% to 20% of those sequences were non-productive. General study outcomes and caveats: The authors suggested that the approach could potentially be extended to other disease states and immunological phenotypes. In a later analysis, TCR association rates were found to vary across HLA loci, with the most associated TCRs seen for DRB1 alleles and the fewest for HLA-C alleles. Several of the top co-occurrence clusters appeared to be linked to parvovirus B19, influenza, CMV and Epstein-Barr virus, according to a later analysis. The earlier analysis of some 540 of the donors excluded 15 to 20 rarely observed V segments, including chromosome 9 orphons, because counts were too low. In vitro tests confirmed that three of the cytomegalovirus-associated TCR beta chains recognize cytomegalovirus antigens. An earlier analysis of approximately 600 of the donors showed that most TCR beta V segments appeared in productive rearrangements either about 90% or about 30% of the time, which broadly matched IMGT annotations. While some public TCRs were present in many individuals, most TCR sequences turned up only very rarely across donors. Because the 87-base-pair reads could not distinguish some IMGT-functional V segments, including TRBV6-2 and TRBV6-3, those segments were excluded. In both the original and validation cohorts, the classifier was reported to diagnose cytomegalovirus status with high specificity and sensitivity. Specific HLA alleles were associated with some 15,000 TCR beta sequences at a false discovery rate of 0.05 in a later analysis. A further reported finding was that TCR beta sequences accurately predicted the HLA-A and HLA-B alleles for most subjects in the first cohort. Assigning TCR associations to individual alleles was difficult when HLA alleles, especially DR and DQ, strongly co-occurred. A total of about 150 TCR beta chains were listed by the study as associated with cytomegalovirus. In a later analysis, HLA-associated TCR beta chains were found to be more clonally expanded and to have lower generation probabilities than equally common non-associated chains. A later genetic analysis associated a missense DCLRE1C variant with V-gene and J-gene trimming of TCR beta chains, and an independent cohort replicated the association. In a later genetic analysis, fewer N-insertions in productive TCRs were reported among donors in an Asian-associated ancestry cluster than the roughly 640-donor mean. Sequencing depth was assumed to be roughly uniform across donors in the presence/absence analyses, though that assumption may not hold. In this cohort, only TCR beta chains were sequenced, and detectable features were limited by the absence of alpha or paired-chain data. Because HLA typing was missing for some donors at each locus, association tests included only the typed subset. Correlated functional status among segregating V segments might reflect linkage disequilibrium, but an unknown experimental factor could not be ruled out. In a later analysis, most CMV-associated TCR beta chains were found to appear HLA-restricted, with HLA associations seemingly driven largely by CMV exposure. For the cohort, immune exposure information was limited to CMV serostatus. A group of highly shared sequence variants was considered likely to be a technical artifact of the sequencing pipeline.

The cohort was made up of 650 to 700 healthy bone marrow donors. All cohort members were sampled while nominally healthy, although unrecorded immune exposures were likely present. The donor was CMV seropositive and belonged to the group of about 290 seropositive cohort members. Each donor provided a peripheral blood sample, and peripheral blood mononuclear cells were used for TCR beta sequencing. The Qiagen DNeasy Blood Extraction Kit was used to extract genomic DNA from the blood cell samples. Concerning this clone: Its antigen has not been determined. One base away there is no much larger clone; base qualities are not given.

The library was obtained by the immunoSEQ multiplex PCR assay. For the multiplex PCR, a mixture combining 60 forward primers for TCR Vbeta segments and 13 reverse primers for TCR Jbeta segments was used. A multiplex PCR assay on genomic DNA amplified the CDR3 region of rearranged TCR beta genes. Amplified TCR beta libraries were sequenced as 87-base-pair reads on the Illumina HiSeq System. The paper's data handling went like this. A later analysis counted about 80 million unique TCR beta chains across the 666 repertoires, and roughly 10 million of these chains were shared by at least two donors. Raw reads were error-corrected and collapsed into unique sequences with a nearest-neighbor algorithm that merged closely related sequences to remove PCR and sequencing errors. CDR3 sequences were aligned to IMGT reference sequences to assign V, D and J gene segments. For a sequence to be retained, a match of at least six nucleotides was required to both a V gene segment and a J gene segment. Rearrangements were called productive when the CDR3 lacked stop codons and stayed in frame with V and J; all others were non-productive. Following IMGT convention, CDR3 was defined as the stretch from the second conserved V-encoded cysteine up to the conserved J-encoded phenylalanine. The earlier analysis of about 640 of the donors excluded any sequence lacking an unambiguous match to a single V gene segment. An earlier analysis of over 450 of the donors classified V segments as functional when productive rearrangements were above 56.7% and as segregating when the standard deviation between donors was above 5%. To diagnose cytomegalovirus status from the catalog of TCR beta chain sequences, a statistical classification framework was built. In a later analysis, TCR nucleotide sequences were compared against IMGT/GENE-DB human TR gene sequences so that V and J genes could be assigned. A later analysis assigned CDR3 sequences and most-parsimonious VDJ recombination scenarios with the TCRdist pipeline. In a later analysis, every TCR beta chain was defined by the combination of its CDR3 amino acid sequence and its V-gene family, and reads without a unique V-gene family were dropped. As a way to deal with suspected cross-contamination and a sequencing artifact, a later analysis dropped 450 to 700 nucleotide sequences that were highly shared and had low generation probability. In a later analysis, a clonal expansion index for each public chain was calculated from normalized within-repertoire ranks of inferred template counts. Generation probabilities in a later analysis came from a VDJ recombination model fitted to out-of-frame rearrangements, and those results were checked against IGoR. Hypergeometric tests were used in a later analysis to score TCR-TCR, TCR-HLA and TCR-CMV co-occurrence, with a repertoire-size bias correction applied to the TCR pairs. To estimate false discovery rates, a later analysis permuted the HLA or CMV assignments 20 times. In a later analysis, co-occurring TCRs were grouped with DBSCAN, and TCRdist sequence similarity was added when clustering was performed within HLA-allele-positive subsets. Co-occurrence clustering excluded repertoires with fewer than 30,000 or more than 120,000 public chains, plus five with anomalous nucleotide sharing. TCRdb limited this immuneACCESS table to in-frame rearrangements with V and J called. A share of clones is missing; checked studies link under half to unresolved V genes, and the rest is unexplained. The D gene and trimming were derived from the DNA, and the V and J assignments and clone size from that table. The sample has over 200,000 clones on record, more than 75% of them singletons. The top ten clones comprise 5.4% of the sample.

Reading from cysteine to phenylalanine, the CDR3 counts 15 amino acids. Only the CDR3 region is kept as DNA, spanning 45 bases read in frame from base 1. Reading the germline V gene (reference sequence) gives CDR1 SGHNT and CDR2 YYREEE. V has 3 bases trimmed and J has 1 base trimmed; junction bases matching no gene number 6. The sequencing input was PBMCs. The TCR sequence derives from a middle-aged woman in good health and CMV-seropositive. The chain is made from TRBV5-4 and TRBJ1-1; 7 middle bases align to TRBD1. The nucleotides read TGTGCCAGCAGCTCTCGACAGGGTTCGAACACTGAAGCTTTCTTT. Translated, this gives CASSSRQGSNTEAFF. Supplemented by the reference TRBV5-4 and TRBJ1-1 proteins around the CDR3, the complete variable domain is ETGVTQSPTHLIKTRGQQVTLRCSSQSGHNTVSWYQQALGQGPQFIFQYYREEENGRGNFPPRFSGLQFPNYSSELNVNALELDDSALYLCASSSRQGSNTEAFFGQGTRLTVV.